The 19 T cell receptor beta chains below were found in one sample sequenced in a study of cytomegalovirus exposure and HLA in healthy donors. The PCR had 60 Vbeta and 13 Jbeta primers. Data came from immunoSEQ multiplex PCR; TCRdb stores just in-frame clones and leaves some out. In the table there are 140,000 or so clones, 76% of which are singletons. The sequenced material came from PBMCs. Receptors were obtained from a woman between 35 and 50 years old in good health and CMV-seronegative.

The gene calls are TRBV18 and TRBJ1-5, with 10 bases that match TRBD1. Germline lookup yields CDR1 KGHSH and CDR2 LQKENI. Trimming took 3 bases from V and 7 from J; bases not matched to a gene: 9. The CDR3 runs 16 residues. The CDR3 sequence: CASSPGTGVILQPQHF. For the CDR3, the DNA is TGTGCCAGCTCACCTGGGACAGGGGTAATCCTCCAGCCCCAGCATTTT.

Details on this clone: Other DNA sequences in the same sample also yield this CDR3. V is TRBV5-1 and J is TRBJ2-5; 8 nucleotides match TRBD1. Germline V gives CDR1 SGHRS, CDR2 YFSETQ. The CDR3 has 15 residues. V lost 0 bases, J lost 5 bases, and 6 bases stayed unmatched. CDR3 coding DNA: TGCGCCAGCAGCTTGGCCGGGACAGGCCGGGAGACCCAGTACTTC. It translates to CASSLAGTGRETQYF.

The J gene is TRBJ2-1, the V gene TRBV2; D may be TRBD2 (6 bases). Germline V gives CDR1 SNHLY, CDR2 FYNNEI. V was clipped by 5 bases and J by 2 bases, with 13 bases between them. The CDR3 spans 15 residues. CDR3 in DNA: TGTGCCAGCAGTTCGTGGGCGGGGCCCTACAATGAGCAGTTCTTC. Protein: CASSSWAGPYNEQFF.

The CDR3 loop is CASSYDRDTTFYEQYF. CDR3 nucleotide sequence: TGTGCCAGCAGTTACGATAGGGACACGACGTTTTACGAGCAGTACTTC. V usage is TRBV6-5 and J usage is TRBJ2-7; a possible D gene is TRBD1 (6 bases). V was shortened by 2 bases and J by 4 bases, with 18 bases between the two germline ends. This CDR3 spans 16 amino acids. Germline V CDR1 and CDR2: MNHEY, SVGAGI.

In this sample, this clone turned up many times. The DNA for the CDR3 is TGTGCCAGTAGACCCCGGACAGGGCGCTCTGGAAACACCATATATTTT. Its protein product is CASRPRTGRSGNTIYF. V usage is TRBV19 and J usage is TRBJ1-3, with 8 bases lining up with TRBD1. With 6 bases clipped from V and 0 bases from J, the junction kept 7 bases outside the gene matches. Germline CDR1 is LNHDA and CDR2 is SQIVND (reference sequence). CDR3 length: 16 amino acids.

This sequence joins TRBV5-1 and TRBJ1-3, with a weak D call TRBD1 (5 bases). Germline loops: CDR1 SGHRS, CDR2 YFSETQ. The CDR3 runs to 14 residues. V lost 2 bases, J lost 3 bases, and 9 bases lay in between. The CDR3 region has the DNA TGCGCCAGCAGCTTAGCAGGGTATGGAAACACCATATATTTT. Amino acids: CASSLAGYGNTIYF.

Only a few counts were recorded for this clone. The rearrangement uses TRBV28 and TRBJ1-4; 8 nucleotides agree with TRBD1. This CDR3 spans 15 amino acids. V was clipped by 4 bases and J by 8 bases; unmatched bases: 9. Germline V gives CDR1 MDHEN, CDR2 SYDVKM. CDR3: CASSSDRGLREKLFF. In nucleotides, the CDR3 is TGTGCCAGCAGTTCCGACAGGGGACTAAGAGAAAAACTGTTTTTT. The full variable domain, completed using reference TRBV28 and TRBJ1-4, is DVKVTQSSRYLVKRTGEKVFLECVQDMDHENMFWYRQDPGLGLRLIYFSYDVKMKEKGDIPEGYSVSREKKERFSLILESASTNQTSMYLCASSSDRGLREKLFFGSGTQLSVL.

This clone was picked up one time. The gene calls are TRBV7-9 and TRBJ2-3; 10 bases are a match to TRBD2. Per germline, CDR1 SEHNR and CDR2 FQNEAQ (reference sequence). This CDR3 is built from 17 residues. V lost 1 base and J lost 3; bases outside the gene matches: 7. The CDR3 loop is CASSLGPGLAFTDTQYF. CDR3 coding DNA: TGTGCCAGCAGCTTAGGCCCGGGACTAGCGTTTACAGATACGCAGTATTTT. The full variable domain, rest sourced from reference TRBV7-9 and TRBJ2-3, is DTGVSQNPRHKITKRGQNVTFRCDPISEHNRLYWYRQTLGQGPEFLTYFQNEAQLEKSRLLSDRFSAERPKGSFSTLEIQRTEQGDSAMYLCASSLGPGLAFTDTQYFGPGTRLTVL.

The chain links TRBV21-1 to TRBJ2-5; TRBD2, the D gene given by the table, was not confirmed from the DNA. TRBV21-1 is assigned pseudogene status. The CDR3 covers 14 residues. CDR3 protein: CASSPRGGLETQYF. The CDR3 DNA is TGTGCCAGCAGCCCGCGGGGGGGCCTCGAGACCCAGTACTTC.

The genes are TRBV6-1 and TRBJ1-4; D is unclear. V was shortened by 7 bases and J by 4 bases, with 13 bases between the two germline ends. The germline V gene has CDR1 MNHNS and CDR2 SASEGT. The CDR3 is 14 amino acids. CDR3 DNA sequence: TGTGCCAGCAATGGCGGAGGACTTAATGAAAAACTGTTTTTT. Protein product: CASNGGGLNEKLFF.

This chain links TRBV6-1 with TRBJ1-1; TRBD1 aligns across 7 bases. The germline gives CDR1 MNHNS, CDR2 SASEGT. The trim removed 5 bases at V and 0 bases at J, leaving 6 bases unmatched. CDR3 length: 15 residues. Written as DNA, the CDR3 is TGTGCCAGCAGTCCCGGGACAGACTTGAACACTGAAGCTTTCTTT. Amino acids: CASSPGTDLNTEAFF.

About this clone itself: The junction departs from the called germline gene at one end, perhaps through a read error. The chain has TRBV7-9 and TRBJ1-2; 7 nucleotides match TRBD1. The CDR3 length is 15 residues. Germline loops: CDR1 SEHNR, CDR2 FQNEAQ (reference sequence). The CDR3 spells CSSSLGQYDPRGYTF. CDR3 sequence (DNA): TGTTCCAGCAGCTTGGGACAGTATGACCCCCGTGGCTACACCTTC. Filled out from reference TRBV7-9 and TRBJ1-2, the complete variable domain reads DTGVSQNPRHKITKRGQNVTFRCDPISEHNRLYWYRQTLGQGPEFLTYFQNEAQLEKSRLLSDRFSAERPKGSFSTLEIQRTEQGDSAMYLCSSSLGQYDPRGYTFGSGTRLTVV.

The chain carries TRBV27 and TRBJ2-3; D might be TRBD2 (5 bases). The germline V and J ends were trimmed by 2 bases and 2 bases, with 8 bases remaining between them. This CDR3 has 14 amino acids. Germline lookup yields CDR1 MNHEY and CDR2 SMNVEV (reference sequence). In nucleotides, the CDR3 is TGTGCCAGCAGTTTAGCGGGCCTCACAGATACGCAGTATTTT. Translating gives CASSLAGLTDTQYF.

This clone turned up a few times. The V call is TRBV25-1, the J call TRBJ1-3; 12 bases fit TRBD1. The CDR3 totals 18 residues. Germline V CDR1 and CDR2: MGHDK, SYGVNS. Losses at the gene ends were 4 bases for V and 0 bases for J; bases not matched to a gene: 7. The CDR3 coding sequence is TGTGCCAGCAGTGGGTCCCTGGGACAGGGGGCCTCTGGAAACACCATATATTTT. Residues: CASSGSLGQGASGNTIYF.

This clone was observed once. This chain links TRBV11-3 with TRBJ1-1; D possibly corresponds to TRBD1 (5 bases). Germline lookup yields CDR1 SGHNT and CDR2 YENEEA. V was shortened by 0 bases and J by 4 bases, with 12 bases between the two germline ends. CDR3 length: 15 residues. CDR3: CASSLDRGEGTEAFF. DNA for the CDR3: TGTGCCAGCAGCTTAGATCGGGGGGAGGGCACTGAAGCTTTCTTT.

About this clone: The same CDR3 is also encoded by other DNA sequences in this sample. V and J are TRBV7-9 and TRBJ1-1; tentative D call: TRBD1 (5 bases). CDR1 and CDR2 (germline): SEHNR, FQNEAQ (reference sequence). This CDR3 region has 13 residues. Trimming pared 2 bases from V and 2 bases from J, leaving 6 bases between. The CDR3 here is CASSLQGNTEAFF. In DNA form, the CDR3 reads TGTGCCAGCAGCTTACAGGGCAACACTGAAGCTTTCTTT. The full variable domain, with the rest looked up from reference TRBV7-9 and TRBJ1-1, is DTGVSQNPRHKITKRGQNVTFRCDPISEHNRLYWYRQTLGQGPEFLTYFQNEAQLEKSRLLSDRFSAERPKGSFSTLEIQRTEQGDSAMYLCASSLQGNTEAFFGQGTRLTVV.

The V and J genes are TRBV6-1 and TRBJ1-2; the D gene is possibly TRBD1 (5 bases). The CDR3 spans 13 residues. Trimming took off 8 bases at V and 2 bases at J, with 12 bases between the two ends. Germline V lookup: CDR1 MNHNS, CDR2 SASEGT. CDR3 DNA: TGTGCCAGCGCCGGCGACAGAAACTATGGCTACACCTTC. Translation gives CASAGDRNYGYTF.

The J gene is TRBJ2-7, the V gene TRBV5-1; TRBD1 agrees at 7 bases. CDR1 is SGHRS, CDR2 YFSETQ, per germline. With V trimmed by 6 bases and J by 2 bases, 11 bases remained unmatched. CDR3 length: 15 amino acids. The CDR3 region has the DNA TGCGCCAGCAACACGAACGGACAGGCAGCCTACGAGCAGTACTTC. It is translated as CASNTNGQAAYEQYF.

V usage is TRBV7-7 and J usage is TRBJ2-1; possibly TRBD2 for D (5 bases). The V end lost 1 base, the J end lost 6 bases, and 10 bases lay between the germline ends. The CDR3 covers 14 residues. CDR1 and CDR2 from the germline V gene are SSHAT and FNYEAQ (reference sequence). Here the CDR3 DNA reads TGTGCCAGCAGCTTAGGTCTTGGGAGCAATGAGCAGTTCTTC. This encodes CASSLGLGSNEQFF.